This entry lists 30 T cell receptor beta chains sequenced from one sample in a study of blood T cells in healthy people across ages. Together with a sample-barcoded 5' primer, a J-beta primer mix was included in a second PCR lasting about 7 to 11 cycles. Each CDR3 protein is one row after TCRdb ran MiXCR on the 5' RACE reads. The sample includes hundreds of thousands of distinct CDR3 sequences, about half seen only once; the top ten take under 35%. Specimen: blood. These TCRs come from a woman in her sixties or seventies in good health.

On this clonotype itself: At one boundary the junction diverges from the germline segment, which might be a read error. This chain joins TRBV7-9 and TRBJ2-3, with TRBD1 matching 8 bases. This CDR3 is built from 17 residues. CDR1 SEHNR and CDR2 FQNEAQ come from the germline V gene (reference sequence). This CDR3 reads CASSLRTGLVRTDTQYF. For the CDR3, the DNA is TGTGCCAGTAGCTTAAGGACAGGGTTAGTCAGGACAGATACGCAGTATTTT.

A few counts support this clonotype. This chain uses TRBV5-1 with TRBJ2-1; the D gene is possibly TRBD2 (6 bases). The CDR3 totals 19 residues. From germline, CDR1 is SGHRS and CDR2 YFSETQ. V dropped 1 base and J dropped 6 bases, with 26 bases sitting between them. CDR3 amino acids: CASSLQPPIPLAAGNEQFF. For the CDR3, the DNA is TGCGCCAGCAGCTTGCAACCCCCGATCCCACTAGCCGCTGGCAATGAGCAGTTCTTC.

Here the CDR3 reads CSAQSGRLRETQYF. The DNA of the CDR3 is TGCAGTGCCCAGAGCGGGAGGTTACGGGAGACCCAGTACTTC. V is TRBV20-1 and J is TRBJ2-5; TRBD2 matches 9 bases. The CDR3 contains 14 residues. With 6 bases clipped from V and 5 bases from J, the junction kept 10 bases outside the gene matches. Germline V CDR1 and CDR2: DFQATT, SNEGSKA (reference sequence).

This clonotype was recorded a few times. This chain links TRBV29-1 with TRBJ1-1; D is uncertain. This CDR3 comprises 13 residues. V gave up 5 bases and J gave up 4 bases, with 14 bases separating them. The germline gives CDR1 SQVTM, CDR2 ANQGSEA. The CDR3 DNA reads as TGCAGCGTTCGGGCCCACACCGGCACTGAAGCTTTCTTT. As protein: CSVRAHTGTEAFF.

This clonotype was seen many times. The rearrangement links TRBV2 to TRBJ1-1; D gene unclear. The length of the CDR3 is 10 residues. V lost 8 bases and J lost 11, with 12 bases in between. From germline, CDR1 is SNHLY and CDR2 FYNNEI. CDR3 residues: CASDGGKAFF. CDR3 sequence (DNA): TGTGCCAGCGATGGAGGGAAGGCTTTCTTT.

Note on this clonotype: One junction end disagrees with the germline gene, perhaps due to a read error. The gene calls are TRBV20-1 and TRBJ2-4; D could derive from TRBD1 or TRBD2 (7 bases each). The germline V gene encodes CDR1 DFQATT and CDR2 SNEGSKA (reference sequence). CDR3 length equals 15 residues. CDR3 coding DNA: TGCAGCGCTAGAGATACGACAGGGACGGGGAGGGAGCAGTACTTC. This gives the protein CSARDTTGTGREQYF.

The rearrangement uses TRBV5-6 and TRBJ2-3; 14 bases are shared with TRBD2. Germline V gives CDR1 SGHDT, CDR2 YYEEEE. The junction had 10 bases not matched to a gene; V was cut back by 4 bases and J by 9 bases. The CDR3 sequence is 16 residues long. The CDR3 DNA sequence: TGTGCCAGCAGCCCGACTAGCGGGAGGGCCGGTGGGACGCAGTATTTT. It translates to CASSPTSGRAGGTQYF.

In its sample, this clonotype was seen a few times. The chain has TRBV20-1 and TRBJ1-1, with D tentatively TRBD1 (6 bases). CDR3 size: 14 residues. Looked up from germline, CDR1 is DFQATT and CDR2 is SNEGSKA (reference sequence). Trimming took off 3 bases at V and 0 bases at J, with 11 bases between the two ends. The CDR3 here is CSASRGSMNTEAFF. For the CDR3, the DNA is TGCAGTGCTAGTAGGGGGTCCATGAACACTGAAGCTTTCTTT.

This CDR3 reads CASSLVGGAEQFF. Written as DNA, the CDR3 is TGTGCCAGCAGCTTAGTCGGGGGGGCTGAGCAGTTCTTC. This chain joins TRBV7-9 and TRBJ2-1; 8 bases are shared with TRBD2. Looked up from germline, CDR1 is SEHNR and CDR2 is FQNEAQ (reference sequence). CDR3 length: 13 amino acids. V gave up 1 base and J gave up 9 bases; unmatched junction bases: 2.

The rearrangement uses TRBV20-1 and TRBJ2-2; no clear D gene. CDR1 and CDR2 from the germline V gene are DFQATT and SNEGSKA (reference sequence). The length of the CDR3 is 13 residues. CDR3 DNA sequence: TGCAGAGTAGAGAATACGAACACCGGGGAGCTGTTTTTT. Its translation: CRVENTNTGELFF.

This CDR3 is CSAPWGNRGLSETQYF. The CDR3 coding sequence is TGCAGTGCTCCCTGGGGGAACAGGGGGTTATCAGAGACCCAGTACTTC. The rearrangement joins TRBV20-1 to TRBJ2-5; the match to TRBD1 covers 8 bases. V shed 5 bases, J shed 4 bases, and the junction held 15 bases outside the gene matches. Germline CDR1 and CDR2: DFQATT and SNEGSKA (reference sequence). The CDR3 sequence is 16 residues long.

J is TRBJ2-5 and V is TRBV7-3, with 7 nucleotides matching TRBD2. Per the germline V gene, CDR1 is SGHTA and CDR2 is FQGTGA. The CDR3 contains 15 residues. V was pared by 6 bases and J by 11 bases, with 18 bases of the junction left unmatched. The CDR3 DNA reads as TGTGCCAGCAGTCCTTTAGCGGGCTCCTACAATGAGCAGTACTTC. The encoded protein is CASSPLAGSYNEQYF.

The sample holds one count of this clonotype. The chain links TRBV20-1 to TRBJ2-5, with 8 bases identical to TRBD2. Per the germline V gene, CDR1 is DFQATT and CDR2 is SNEGSKA (reference sequence). With V trimmed by 5 bases and J by 11 bases, 16 bases remained unmatched. The CDR3 extends over 14 amino acids. CDR3 protein: CSAASGSFYNEQYF. Written as DNA, the CDR3 is TGCAGTGCTGCAAGCGGGAGCTTCTACAATGAGCAGTACTTC.

V is TRBV6-1 and J is TRBJ1-1; tentatively, D is TRBD1 (6 bases). Germline V gene sequence: CDR1 MNHNS, CDR2 SASEGT. The CDR3 runs to 18 residues. The V end was cut by 5 bases, the J end by 5 bases, with 27 bases between. The CDR3 bases are TGTGCCAGCAGTAGGTTAGGGTCCTCACAGGGTAGGGGGACTGAAGCTTTCTTT. Translating it yields CASSRLGSSQGRGTEAFF.

At least ten counts were recorded for this clonotype. The rearrangement uses TRBV6-6 and TRBJ1-1; D ambiguous. Trimming removed 5 bases from V and 0 bases from J, with 4 bases in between. This CDR3 is 12 amino acids long. Germline CDR1 MNHNY, CDR2 SVGAGI (reference sequence). The DNA of the CDR3 is TGTGCCAGCAGTCGACTGAACACTGAAGCTTTCTTT. It translates to CASSRLNTEAFF.

The chain combines TRBV15 with TRBJ2-1, with D maybe TRBD2 (6 bases). The germline V gene has CDR1 LNHNV and CDR2 YYDKDF (reference sequence). V was cut by 0 bases and J by 15 bases, with 12 bases left in between. The CDR3 is made up of 12 amino acids. The CDR3: CATSRDGGGGFF. The CDR3 DNA follows: TGTGCCACCAGCAGAGATGGGGGAGGTGGGTTCTTC.

The chain recombines TRBV28 with TRBJ2-3, with a weak D call TRBD2 (6 bases). The CDR3 is 12 amino acids. V lost 7 bases to trimming and J lost 3 bases, with 8 bases between them. Germline V gene sequence: CDR1 MDHEN, CDR2 SYDVKM. The CDR3: CASIGSTDTQYF. The CDR3 nucleotides are TGTGCCAGCATCGGGAGTACAGATACGCAGTATTTT.

As concerns this clonotype: Being one base from a much bigger clone, this may be a read error. For the CDR3, the DNA is TGTGTCAGCAGCCATCTTAGCGGGTCGGGGAATGAGCAGTACTTC. Encoded protein: CVSSHLSGSGNEQYF. This chain joins TRBV7-8 and TRBJ2-5; the match to TRBD2 covers 7 bases. The CDR3 covers 15 residues. Germline loops: CDR1 SGHVS, CDR2 FQNEAQ.

In its sample, this clonotype was seen a few times. The chain couples TRBV7-2 to TRBJ1-2; D ambiguous. Per the germline V gene, CDR1 is SGHTA and CDR2 is FQGNSA. The ends were cut back, 0 bases at V and 0 bases at J, with 8 bases in the middle. CDR3 length: 15 residues. CDR3 sequence: CASSLALNSNYGYTF. The CDR3 DNA reads TGTGCCAGCAGCTTAGCGCTCAATTCTAACTATGGCTACACCTTC.

This chain joins TRBV9 and TRBJ2-3, with D uncertain. Germline values: CDR1 SGDLS, CDR2 YYNGEE. This CDR3 comprises 11 residues. The V end lost 2 bases, the J end lost 7 bases, and 5 bases lay between the germline ends. The CDR3 coding sequence is TGTGCCAGCAGCGTGGCCCATACGCAGTATTTT. Translation gives CASSVAHTQYF.

The rearrangement uses TRBV4-2 and TRBJ2-6, with TRBD1 identical over 10 bases. The CDR3 is 19 amino acids. Germline V lookup: CDR1 LGHNA, CDR2 YNFKEQ. The V segment lost 1 base and the J segment 0 bases; nucleotides outside the gene matches: 6. CDR3: CASSQVGTGVNSGANVLTF. CDR3 in DNA: TGTGCCAGCAGCCAAGTTGGGACAGGGGTAAACTCTGGGGCCAACGTCCTGACTTTC.

The chain joins TRBV11-2 to TRBJ1-6; TRBD1 matches at 10 bases. The J segment lost 10 bases and the V segment lost 5 bases, leaving 8 bases of the junction unmatched. This CDR3 region has 15 residues. The germline CDR1 and CDR2 sequences are SGHAT and FQNNGV. The CDR3 nucleotides are TGTGCCAGCAGCCTCATGACAGGGGGCGGATCACCCCTCCACTTT. This translates into CASSLMTGGGSPLHF.

Comment on this clonotype: Since the CDR3 does not end with the conserved phenylalanine or tryptophan, this likely comes from a read error. The chain uses TRBV7-2 and TRBJ2-4, with a tentative D call TRBD1 (6 bases). The J call may be in error: the DNA end matches TRBJ2-7 better. This CDR3 spans 17 amino acids. Germline V lookup: CDR1 SGHTA, CDR2 FQGNSA. The CDR3 DNA reads TGTGCCAGCAGCTTAAGCCCAAATCCGGGACACAGATACGAGCAGTACTCC. It encodes CASSLSPNPGHRYEQYS.

This clonotype was found a few times. V gene TRBV7-2 combines with J gene TRBJ1-4; D gene unclear. Per germline, CDR1 SGHTA and CDR2 FQGNSA. With 2 bases removed from V and 8 bases from J, the gap between germline ends came to 12 bases. This CDR3 has 14 amino acids. The CDR3 DNA reads TGTGCCAGCAGCTTAAGCCGTCTTGGGGAAAAACTGTTTTTT. Encoded protein: CASSLSRLGEKLFF.

J is TRBJ2-7 and V is TRBV7-2, with a weak D call TRBD2 (5 bases). Trimming stripped 5 bases from V and 0 bases from J, with 17 bases between. Germline V gene sequence: CDR1 SGHTA, CDR2 FQGNSA. CDR3 length equals 16 residues. CDR3 region: CASSPFGVPSSYEQYF. The CDR3 coding sequence is TGTGCCAGCAGCCCATTCGGGGTACCTAGCTCCTACGAGCAGTACTTC.

The chain recombines TRBV7-2 with TRBJ2-7; TRBD2 aligns across 9 bases. The J call may be wrong; the DNA end is better matched by TRBJ2-5. In germline, CDR1 is SGHTA, CDR2 FQGNSA. The CDR3 spans 16 residues. The CDR3 here is CASSPPAGGLQETQYF. The DNA for the CDR3 is TGTGCCAGCAGCCCCCCAGCGGGAGGCTTACAAGAGACCCAGTACTTC.

This clonotype was counted only a few times. This CDR3 reads CASSDGPPSGSLSYEQYF. CDR3 DNA: TGTGCCAGCAGTGACGGGCCGCCTAGCGGGAGTTTATCCTACGAGCAGTACTTC. This chain joins TRBV25-1 and TRBJ2-4; TRBD2 matches 10 bases. The J call is uncertain, as TRBJ2-7 better fits the DNA end. Germline CDR1 and CDR2: MGHDK and SYGVNS. This CDR3 has 18 residues.

This chain uses TRBV7-9 with TRBJ2-1, with unresolved D. The CDR3 runs 15 residues. In germline, CDR1 is SEHNR, CDR2 FQNEAQ (reference sequence). The V end lost 0 bases, the J end lost 5 bases, and 11 bases lay between the germline ends. DNA for the CDR3: TGTGCCAGCAGCTTAGCCTCGCCGGCGGACAATGAGCAGTTCTTC. Translated: CASSLASPADNEQFF.

The J gene is TRBJ2-1, the V gene TRBV11-1; 11 nucleotides agree with TRBD2. Germline CDR1 is SGHAT and CDR2 is FQDESV (reference sequence). Germline trimming cut 2 bases from V and 2 bases from J; bases unmatched to any gene: 11. The CDR3 runs to 19 residues. CDR3 nucleotides: TGTGCCAGCAGCTTATTTGCCGGGGGACTAGCGGAGGCCTACAATGAGCAGTTCTTC. It yields the protein CASSLFAGGLAEAYNEQFF. Full variable domain (outside the CDR3, taken from reference TRBV11-1 and TRBJ2-1): EAEVAQSPRYKITEKSQAVAFWCDPISGHATLYWYRQILGQGPELLVQFQDESVVDDSQLPKDRFSAERLKGVDSTLKIQPAELGDSAMYLCASSLFAGGLAEAYNEQFFGPGTRLTVL.

This chain uses TRBV3-1 with TRBJ2-7; 11 nucleotides agree with TRBD2. Losses at the gene ends were 4 bases for V and 7 bases for J; bases not matched to a gene: 6. This CDR3 has 14 residues. Germline CDR1 and CDR2: LGHDT and YNNKEL (reference sequence). This CDR3 is CASSLLAGDEEQYF. In nucleotides, the CDR3 is TGTGCCAGCAGCCTACTAGCGGGAGATGAAGAGCAGTACTTC.